This entry lists 23 T cell receptor beta chains sequenced from one sample in a study of PD-1 blockade in classical Hodgkin lymphoma. Every single patient, without exception, relapsed after autologous stem cell transplantation, and brentuximab vedotin exposure varied. Profiled with immunoSEQ multiplex PCR; TCRdb holds only in-frame clones, not every one. The sample yields some 84,000 clones, 89% seen once. The sequences come from peripheral blood mononuclear cells (PBMCs), collected at baseline. The receptors originated from a human donor with classical Hodgkin lymphoma.

The rearrangement links TRBV19 to TRBJ1-5; 7 bases match TRBD1. Germline V gene lookup returns CDR1 LNHDA and CDR2 SQIVND (reference sequence). CDR3 length: 17 amino acids. V was clipped by 2 bases and J by 2 bases; unmatched bases: 9. The CDR3 sequence is CASSIWRGTEGNQPQHF. The CDR3 bases are TGTGCCAGTAGTATATGGAGGGGGACAGAGGGCAATCAGCCCCAGCATTTT. The variable domain in full, with the rest retrieved from reference TRBV19 and TRBJ1-5, is DGGITQSPKYLFRKEGQNVTLSCEQNLNHDAMYWYRQDPGQGLRLIYYSQIVNDFQKGDIAEGYSVSREKKESFPLTVTSAQKNPTAFYLCASSIWRGTEGNQPQHFGDGTRLSIL.

The chain joins TRBV9 to TRBJ2-2; D is unclear. Germline loops: CDR1 SGDLS, CDR2 YYNGEE. V was shortened by 0 bases and J by 2 bases, with 5 bases between the two germline ends. The CDR3 runs to 14 residues. In DNA, the CDR3 is TGTGCCAGCAGCGTAGATCTAAACACCGGGGAGCTGTTTTTT. As protein: CASSVDLNTGELFF.

V gene TRBV2 combines with J gene TRBJ2-3, with 13 bases that match TRBD2. V dropped 4 bases and J dropped 4; count of bases not matched to a gene: 14. There are 19 residues in the CDR3. The V gene's germline CDR1 is SNHLY and CDR2 FYNNEI. The CDR3 is CASSVSSGTSGILADTQYF. CDR3 sequence (DNA): TGTGCCAGCAGTGTGTCATCAGGGACTAGCGGGATCTTGGCAGATACGCAGTATTTT.

CDR3 loop: CASSFQGNTGYTF. The DNA of the CDR3 is TGTGCCAGCAGTTTCCAGGGAAATACTGGCTACACCTTC. The chain uses TRBV7-9 and TRBJ1-2; D might be TRBD1 (5 bases). The germline gives CDR1 SEHNR, CDR2 FQNEAQ (reference sequence). The CDR3 runs to 13 residues. With 6 bases removed from V and 7 bases from J, the gap between germline ends came to 15 bases.

The V call is TRBV7-2, the J call TRBJ1-4; TRBD1 agrees at 8 bases. Germline CDR1 and CDR2: SGHTA and FQGNSA. The CDR3 extends over 14 amino acids. V gave up 5 bases and J gave up 11 bases; unmatched junction bases: 10. CDR3 bases: TGTGCCAGCAGCCCCAGACAGGGGCAGGGTAAACTGTTTTTT. Translation: CASSPRQGQGKLFF.

This chain connects TRBV4-1 to TRBJ2-7; D unresolved. In germline, CDR1 is MGHRA, CDR2 YSYEKL. The CDR3 totals 15 residues. Trimming removed 0 bases at V and 2 bases at J, with 11 bases between. Here the CDR3 DNA reads TGCGCCAGCAGCCAAGATTGGATCGGACCCTACGAGCAGTACTTC. This sequence encodes CASSQDWIGPYEQYF.

J is TRBJ1-1 and V is TRBV5-1; D is unresolved. The germline V gene encodes CDR1 SGHRS and CDR2 YFSETQ. This CDR3 has 15 residues. Trimming removed 0 bases from V and 4 bases from J, with 13 bases in between. For the CDR3, the DNA is TGCGCCAGCAGCTTGGCCACGGGGATTCCCACTGAAGCTTTCTTT. It is translated as CASSLATGIPTEAFF.

The rearrangement joins TRBV18 to TRBJ2-2; 10 nucleotides agree with TRBD1. The germline V gene encodes CDR1 KGHSH and CDR2 LQKENI. After removal of 0 bases from V and 5 bases from J, the junction contained 3 bases not matched to a gene. This CDR3 contains 16 residues. The CDR3, as DNA: TGTGCCAGCTCACCACCAACGGACAGGGGGACCGGGGAGCTGTTTTTT. Translating it yields CASSPPTDRGTGELFF.

The table lists this clone with a count of one. V is TRBV19 and J is TRBJ2-1; D may match TRBD1 or TRBD2 (6 bases each). The CDR3 totals 13 residues. CDR1 and CDR2 from the germline V gene are LNHDA and SQIVND (reference sequence). Trimming cost V 1 base and J 9 bases, with 10 bases left between them. CDR3 bases: TGTGCCAGTAGTATAGTACCGGGGGCTGAGCAGTTCTTC. Encoded protein: CASSIVPGAEQFF.

This chain links TRBV28 with TRBJ1-5, with 7 bases lining up with TRBD1. Germline loops: CDR1 MDHEN, CDR2 SYDVKM. V was clipped by 8 bases and J by 4 bases; unmatched bases: 8. The CDR3 runs to 14 residues. This CDR3 reads CASLQGMVNQPQHF. CDR3 DNA: TGTGCCAGCTTACAGGGGATGGTTAATCAGCCCCAGCATTTT.

In DNA, the CDR3 is TGTGCTAGTGGTTTGGGACAGGGAACCACCTACGAGCAGTACTTC. It translates to CASGLGQGTTYEQYF. V usage is TRBV12-5 and J usage is TRBJ2-7; 7 nucleotides agree with TRBD1. V lost 1 base to trimming and J lost 2 bases; unmatched junction nucleotides: 5. Germline V lookup: CDR1 LGHNT, CDR2 FRNRAP. The CDR3 is 15 residues long.

The chain carries TRBV19 and TRBJ2-5, with 9 bases aligning to TRBD1. Germline values: CDR1 LNHDA, CDR2 SQIVND (reference sequence). The CDR3 consists of 17 residues. J was trimmed by 4 bases and V by 6 bases; bases with no gene match: 15. This CDR3 is CASRSNRGLGEVETQYF. The CDR3, as DNA: TGTGCCAGTAGATCTAACAGGGGGCTAGGTGAGGTAGAGACCCAGTACTTC.

The chain employs TRBV11-2 and TRBJ2-7; 11 bases map to TRBD2. V trimming: 8 bases; J trimming: 6 bases; junction bases outside the gene matches: 12. The length of the CDR3 is 15 residues. Germline CDR1 is SGHAT and CDR2 is FQNNGV. Here the CDR3 DNA reads TGTGCCAGCCGGACCATAGCGGGGGGGAGTCCCGAGCAGTACTTC. This gives the protein CASRTIAGGSPEQYF.

The chain is built from TRBV25-1 and TRBJ2-2; D uncertain. The V end lost 3 bases, the J end lost 6 bases, and 14 bases lay between the germline ends. The CDR3 sequence is 15 residues long. The germline V gene has CDR1 MGHDK and CDR2 SYGVNS. The CDR3 is CASSETNRKSGELFF. CDR3 bases: TGTGCCAGCAGTGAGACGAACAGAAAGTCCGGGGAGCTGTTTTTT.

V and J are TRBV11-2 and TRBJ2-1; TRBD2 agrees at 9 bases. The CDR3 is 17 amino acids. Germline-derived CDR1 and CDR2 are SGHAT and FQNNGV. V lost 2 bases and J lost 8; bases outside the gene matches: 13. The CDR3 loop is CASSLFGTRGRADEQFF. The CDR3 DNA reads TGTGCCAGCAGCTTATTTGGGACTCGCGGGAGGGCAGATGAGCAGTTCTTC.

The chain's CDR3 is CATAPGTSGTDTQYF. CDR3 sequence (DNA): TGTGCCACCGCCCCTGGGACTAGCGGCACAGATACGCAGTATTTT. The gene calls are TRBV2 and TRBJ2-3; the match to TRBD2 covers 10 bases. Germline V gives CDR1 SNHLY, CDR2 FYNNEI. This CDR3 has 15 amino acids. V shed 10 bases and J 1 base; nucleotides not matched to a gene: 8.

The gene calls are TRBV28 and TRBJ2-1, with TRBD1 as a possible D gene (5 bases). This CDR3 contains 14 residues. The germline V gene encodes CDR1 MDHEN and CDR2 SYDVKM. Trimming removed 8 bases at V and 6 bases at J, with 17 bases between. Here the CDR3 reads CASGDVVGRNEQFF. The CDR3 DNA sequence: TGTGCCAGCGGCGACGTAGTGGGGCGCAATGAGCAGTTCTTC. Full variable domain (rest looked up from reference TRBV28 and TRBJ2-1): DVKVTQSSRYLVKRTGEKVFLECVQDMDHENMFWYRQDPGLGLRLIYFSYDVKMKEKGDIPEGYSVSREKKERFSLILESASTNQTSMYLCASGDVVGRNEQFFGPGTRLTVL.

This clone was seen a single time. This chain connects TRBV28 to TRBJ2-7, with TRBD2 matching 16 bases. Germline V lookup: CDR1 MDHEN, CDR2 SYDVKM. Unmatched junction bases numbered 8, after V lost 4 bases and J lost 2 bases. The CDR3 sequence is 18 residues long. Here the CDR3 reads CASSYRSGLAGGPYEQYF. The CDR3 coding sequence is TGTGCCAGCAGTTACCGATCGGGACTAGCGGGAGGGCCCTACGAGCAGTACTTC.

DNA of the CDR3: TGTGCCAGCAGCTTAGGAGGGAGCGACTACGAGCAGTACTTC. Translation gives CASSLGGSDYEQYF. V gene TRBV7-2 combines with J gene TRBJ2-7; a weak D match, TRBD2 (5 bases). V lost 1 base to trimming and J lost 3 bases, with 10 bases between them. Germline values: CDR1 SGHTA, CDR2 FQGNSA. The CDR3 loop spans 14 amino acids.

The chain recombines TRBV4-3 with TRBJ2-7, with 10 bases identical to TRBD1. This CDR3 comprises 15 residues. Trimming cost V 0 bases and J 6 bases; bases outside gene matches: 5. CDR1 is LGHNA and CDR2 is YSLEER in the germline V gene. CDR3 sequence reads: CASSQEGQGVGEQYF. For the CDR3, the DNA is TGCGCCAGCAGCCAAGAAGGACAGGGGGTTGGCGAGCAGTACTTC.

The chain employs TRBV9 and TRBJ2-4, with D tentatively TRBD2 (5 bases). This CDR3 region has 16 residues. Trimming took 3 bases from V and 3 from J, leaving 16 bases between them. Germline CDR1 and CDR2: SGDLS and YYNGEE. In nucleotides, the CDR3 is TGTGCCAGCAGCGCTACTAACGCGGGCGGCAAAAACATTCAGTACTTC. This gives the protein CASSATNAGGKNIQYF. Looking up the rest from reference TRBV9 and TRBJ2-4 gives the full variable domain: DSGVTQTPKHLITATGQRVTLRCSPRSGDLSVYWYQQSLDQGLQFLIQYYNGEERAKGNILERFSAQQFPDLHSELNLSSLELGDSALYFCASSATNAGGKNIQYFGAGTRLSVL.

This chain connects TRBV7-2 to TRBJ2-3; D may be TRBD2 (6 bases). Germline CDR1 and CDR2: SGHTA and FQGNSA. V was pared by 4 bases and J by 10 bases, with 12 bases between. The length of the CDR3 is 12 residues. CDR3 nucleotide sequence: TGTGCCAGCAGCTCGGGACTCCCGGCGCAGTATTTT. Translation: CASSSGLPAQYF.

This chain joins TRBV6-6 and TRBJ2-7, with D perhaps TRBD1 (5 bases). CDR3 length: 15 amino acids. Trimming pared 8 bases from V and 3 bases from J, leaving 20 bases between. Germline CDR1 MNHNY, CDR2 SVGAGI (reference sequence). The chain's CDR3 is CASGAVGRGFYEQYF. The CDR3 bases are TGTGCCAGCGGGGCCGTCGGGCGTGGCTTCTACGAGCAGTACTTC.